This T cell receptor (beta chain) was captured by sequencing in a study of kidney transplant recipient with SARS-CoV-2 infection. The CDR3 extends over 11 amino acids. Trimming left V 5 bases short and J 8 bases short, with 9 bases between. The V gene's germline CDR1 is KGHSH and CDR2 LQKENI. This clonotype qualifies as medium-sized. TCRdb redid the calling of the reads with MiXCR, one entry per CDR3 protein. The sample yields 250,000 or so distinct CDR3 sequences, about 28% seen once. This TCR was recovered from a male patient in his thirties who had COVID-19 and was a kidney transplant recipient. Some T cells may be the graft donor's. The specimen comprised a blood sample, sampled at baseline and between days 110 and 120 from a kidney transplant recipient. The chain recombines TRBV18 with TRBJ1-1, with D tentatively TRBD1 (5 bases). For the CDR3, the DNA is TGTGCCAGCTCAGCGGGGGACGAAGCTTTCTTT. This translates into CASSAGDEAFF. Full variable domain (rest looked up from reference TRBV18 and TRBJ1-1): NAGVMQNPRHLVRRRGQEARLRCSPMKGHSHVYWYRQLPEEGLKFMVYLQKENIIDESGMPKERFSAEFPKEGPSILRIQQVVRGDSAAYFCASSAGDEAFFGQGTRLTVV.